This TCR beta chain was retrieved from a study of T-cell reconstitution after alpha-beta-depleted transplantation in children (dated by TCRdb to about 2016). Regarding the study in general: T-cell immune reconstitution after TCRalphabeta/CD19-depleted allogeneic hematopoietic cell transplantation in children was quantitatively tracked in the study by means of TCR repertoire profiling.

Library preparation used PCR. Instrument on record: Illumina HiSeq 2500. Molecular barcoding was employed in the preparation of TCR libraries, with unique molecular identifiers being used to normalize TCRbeta repertoire quantification. TCRdb applied fastp at Q25 and MiXCR to the public reads, then kept only in-frame beta chains. Rows with a matching CDR3 protein are joined into one entry that keeps the most common DNA and genes. Within this sample are around 600,000 distinct CDR3 sequences, with approximately 10% of them counted one time only. The top ten clones comprise less than 4.5% of the sample. In its sample, this clonotype was seen many times. The clone's antigen remains unknown. The record has no base qualities; no much larger clone is one base away. The V and J ends are trimmed by 8 bases and 0 bases, leaving 16 bases between them. CDR1 and CDR2 are read off the germline V gene (reference sequence) as DFQATT and SNEGSKA. The CDR3, from cysteine to phenylalanine, totals 14 residues. Solely the CDR3 DNA is kept, with 42 bases framed from the first base.

The sample here was PBMCs from the stem cell graft donor, taken from the stem cell graft. This TCR was sampled from a human donor who donated a stem cell graft to a child with acute myeloid leukemia. The rearrangement joined TRBV20-1 to TRBJ1-1, with no confidently assigned D gene. The DNA sequence reads TGCAGTACGCCCCGGGCCGTCATGAACACTGAAGCTTTCTTT. It translates as CSTPRAVMNTEAFF.